Each of the 27 T cell receptor beta chains below was sequenced from the same sample in a study of cytomegalovirus exposure and HLA in healthy donors (dated by TCRdb to about 2017). Libraries were made using the immunoSEQ multiplex PCR assay. A mixture of 60 forward primers for TCR Vbeta segments and 13 reverse primers for TCR Jbeta segments was used in the multiplex PCR. Held by TCRdb, this immuneACCESS table contains in-frame sequences only and omits some clones. Under half of the omission traces to an unresolved V gene where checked; the cause of the rest is unknown. Counted in this sample were about 130,000 clones; roughly 70% of them appeared once. The ten largest clonotypes hold around 4.5% of the sample. What was sequenced was PBMCs. The receptors derive from a man aged 18 to 29 in good health and CMV-seropositive.

The J gene is TRBJ1-4, the V gene TRBV19; maybe TRBD1 (5 bases). V was shortened by 5 bases and J by 5 bases, with 12 bases between the two germline ends. Germline V gene lookup returns CDR1 LNHDA and CDR2 SQIVND (reference sequence). This CDR3 has 14 residues. CDR3 sequence: CASSRRDLNEKLFF. In nucleotides, the CDR3 is TGTGCCAGTAGTCGCAGGGACTTAAATGAAAAACTGTTTTTT.

The chain has TRBV28 and TRBJ1-2, with 10 bases that match TRBD1. Trimming cost V 4 bases and J 4 bases; bases outside gene matches: 3. The CDR3 is 14 amino acids. CDR1 and CDR2 (germline): MDHEN, SYDVKM. The CDR3 DNA sequence: TGTGCCAGCAGTTCGGGACAGGGGATCTATGGCTACACCTTC. Protein: CASSSGQGIYGYTF.

The rearrangement uses TRBV5-1 and TRBJ1-1; tentatively, D is TRBD1 (5 bases). This CDR3 region has 15 residues. V gave up 0 bases and J gave up 3 bases, with 12 bases separating them. From germline, CDR1 is SGHRS and CDR2 YFSETQ. The CDR3 DNA reads TGCGCCAGCAGCTTGGCCCTGACAGTTGACACTGAAGCTTTCTTT. Translated: CASSLALTVDTEAFF.

The chain carries TRBV6-5 and TRBJ2-1; D may be TRBD2 (6 bases). Germline V gene lookup returns CDR1 MNHEY and CDR2 SVGAGI. This CDR3 spans 13 amino acids. Trimming left V 8 bases short and J 5 bases short, with 13 bases between. The CDR3 bases are TGTGCCAGCTACGGGGGTGACAACAATGAGCAGTTCTTC. It is translated as CASYGGDNNEQFF.

The table lists this clone with a few counts. The chain combines TRBV7-9 with TRBJ1-1; D is uncertain. The CDR3 has 14 residues. Germline assignment: CDR1 SEHNR and CDR2 FQNEAQ (reference sequence). Trimming took 2 bases from V and 4 from J, leaving 11 bases between them. This chain's CDR3 is CASSLRAFGTEAFF. CDR3 nucleotides: TGTGCCAGCAGCTTACGAGCGTTCGGCACTGAAGCTTTCTTT. The entire variable domain, with the rest obtained from reference TRBV7-9 and TRBJ1-1, is as follows: DTGVSQNPRHKITKRGQNVTFRCDPISEHNRLYWYRQTLGQGPEFLTYFQNEAQLEKSRLLSDRFSAERPKGSFSTLEIQRTEQGDSAMYLCASSLRAFGTEAFFGQGTRLTVV.

The CDR3 bases are TGTGCCAGCAGCTTAACCCCAGTGGGGGCGGGAGGGAACACCGGGGAGCTGTTTTTT. This gives the protein CASSLTPVGAGGNTGELFF. The genes are TRBV7-3 and TRBJ2-2; TRBD2 agrees at 8 bases. V gave up 0 bases and J gave up 1 base; unmatched junction bases: 10. The CDR3 sequence is 19 residues long. Germline V gene sequence: CDR1 SGHTA, CDR2 FQGTGA.

The chain joins TRBV18 to TRBJ2-1, with 10 bases aligning to TRBD1. The V segment lost 3 bases and the J segment 3 bases; nucleotides outside the gene matches: 2. Germline CDR1 KGHSH, CDR2 LQKENI. This CDR3 spans 15 amino acids. In DNA form, the CDR3 reads TGTGCCAGCTCACCCGGGACAGGGGTCTACAATGAGCAGTTCTTC. It codes for CASSPGTGVYNEQFF.

The rearrangement joins TRBV7-3 to TRBJ2-2; possible D gene TRBD1, 5 bases. V was trimmed by 2 bases and J by 6 bases, leaving 10 bases between them. Germline CDR1 and CDR2: SGHTA and FQGTGA. CDR3 length equals 14 residues. CDR3 DNA: TGTGCCAGCAGCTTATCAGGGTATGCCGGGGAGCTGTTTTTT. This codes for CASSLSGYAGELFF.

This sequence joins TRBV9 and TRBJ2-7, with 11 nucleotides matching TRBD2. This CDR3 contains 16 residues. Germline V gene sequence: CDR1 SGDLS, CDR2 YYNGEE. Losses at the gene ends were 3 bases for V and 1 base for J; bases not matched to a gene: 6. CDR3 nucleotide sequence: TGTGCCAGCAGCGAGGGGGCTAGCGGGAGGTCCTACGAGCAGTACTTC. Its protein product is CASSEGASGRSYEQYF. Looking up the rest from reference TRBV9 and TRBJ2-7 gives the full variable domain: DSGVTQTPKHLITATGQRVTLRCSPRSGDLSVYWYQQSLDQGLQFLIQYYNGEERAKGNILERFSAQQFPDLHSELNLSSLELGDSALYFCASSEGASGRSYEQYFGPGTRLTVT.

J is TRBJ2-1 and V is TRBV4-2; 7 bases line up with TRBD1. CDR1 and CDR2 (germline): LGHNA, YNFKEQ. The ends lost 0 bases at V and 3 bases at J; junction bases unmatched: 8. The CDR3 contains 17 residues. This chain's CDR3 is CASSQDSRQGFYNEQFF. The CDR3 DNA reads as TGTGCCAGCAGCCAAGATTCGCGACAGGGATTCTACAATGAGCAGTTCTTC.

V gene TRBV28 combines with J gene TRBJ1-2; D remains unclear. V was shortened by 4 bases and J by 8 bases, with 17 bases between the two germline ends. The CDR3 extends over 14 amino acids. Germline V CDR1 and CDR2: MDHEN, SYDVKM. DNA for the CDR3: TGTGCCAGCAGTTCTCCCGGCCCGGCGAGGGGCTACACCTTC. This sequence encodes CASSSPGPARGYTF.

In nucleotides, the CDR3 is TGTGCCAGCAGCTTAGGGGGGACAGGCTACACAGATACGCAGTATTTT. Translation gives CASSLGGTGYTDTQYF. V and J are TRBV7-2 and TRBJ2-3; 8 nucleotides agree with TRBD1. Germline V CDR1 and CDR2: SGHTA, FQGNSA. Losses at the gene ends were 1 base for V and 2 bases for J; bases not matched to a gene: 5. There are 16 residues in the CDR3.

The CDR3 bases are TGTGCCAGCAGGCCTACAGGGAACCCCTACAATGAGCAGTTCTTC. It yields the protein CASRPTGNPYNEQFF. The gene calls are TRBV14 and TRBJ2-1; maybe TRBD1 (6 bases). In germline, CDR1 is SGHDN, CDR2 FVKESK. Trimming cost V 6 bases and J 2 bases, with 14 bases left between them. This CDR3 comprises 15 residues. The full variable domain, in which reference TRBV14 and TRBJ2-1 provide the parts outside the CDR3, is EAGVTQFPSHSVIEKGQTVTLRCDPISGHDNLYWYRRVMGKEIKFLLHFVKESKQDESGMPNNRFLAERTGGTYSTLKVQPAELEDSGVYFCASRPTGNPYNEQFFGPGTRLTVL.

The chain joins TRBV18 to TRBJ2-7; 8 nucleotides agree with TRBD2. Germline V CDR1 and CDR2: KGHSH, LQKENI. The CDR3 is 15 residues long. V lost 4 bases to trimming and J lost 1 base; unmatched junction nucleotides: 6. The CDR3 sequence: CASSQPGLGSYEQYF. The CDR3 DNA is TGTGCCAGCTCACAGCCGGGACTAGGATCCTACGAGCAGTACTTC.

The CDR3 loop is CASSRTSGGAIETQYF. CDR3 bases: TGTGCCAGCAGCCGGACTAGCGGGGGGGCCATTGAGACGCAGTATTTT. V is TRBV5-8 and J is TRBJ2-3, with TRBD2 matching 15 bases. Per germline, CDR1 SGHTS and CDR2 YDEGEE. The CDR3 runs to 16 residues. V trimming: 4 bases; J trimming: 9 bases; junction bases outside the gene matches: 9.

This chain joins TRBV18 and TRBJ2-1; 9 bases are shared with TRBD2. CDR3 length: 17 residues. V dropped 2 bases and J dropped 3; count of bases not matched to a gene: 8. Germline V gene sequence: CDR1 KGHSH, CDR2 LQKENI. The DNA of the CDR3 is TGTGCCAGCTCACCAACAACTAGCGGGCTCCACTACAATGAGCAGTTCTTC. It encodes CASSPTTSGLHYNEQFF.

The V gene is TRBV28, the J gene TRBJ1-2; TRBD1 matches 7 bases. The CDR3 extends over 14 amino acids. Germline lookup yields CDR1 MDHEN and CDR2 SYDVKM. Losses at the gene ends were 4 bases for V and 2 bases for J; bases not matched to a gene: 4. The chain's CDR3 is CASSSQGGNYGYTF. In nucleotides, the CDR3 is TGTGCCAGCAGTTCTCAGGGGGGAAACTATGGCTACACCTTC.

The chain is built from TRBV6-5 and TRBJ2-1, with no clear D. The CDR3 sequence is 15 residues long. Germline loops: CDR1 MNHEY, CDR2 SVGAGI. V was pared by 5 bases and J by 2 bases, with 13 bases between. For the CDR3, the DNA is TGTGCCAGCAGTCCCCACCCGGGTCCCTACAATGAGCAGTTCTTC. Translating gives CASSPHPGPYNEQFF.

V is TRBV5-1 and J is TRBJ2-1; 10 nucleotides line up with TRBD2. Germline V gene data show CDR1 as SGHRS and CDR2 as YFSETQ. This CDR3 has 15 amino acids. Trimming took 2 bases from V and 2 from J; bases not matched to a gene: 1. CDR3 coding DNA: TGCGCCAGCAGCTTTACTAGCGGGGCCTACAATGAGCAGTTCTTC. Its protein product is CASSFTSGAYNEQFF.

Regarding this clone: At the DNA level, this CDR3 is encoded by other sequences in the same sample as well. V gene TRBV28 combines with J gene TRBJ1-5; D remains ambiguous. The CDR3 is 13 amino acids. Germline V gives CDR1 MDHEN, CDR2 SYDVKM. Trimming took 2 bases from V and 2 from J, leaving 4 bases between them. In nucleotides, the CDR3 is TGTGCCAGCAGTTTACTCGGCAATCAGCCCCAGCATTTT. This encodes CASSLLGNQPQHF.

The chain joins TRBV10-3 to TRBJ1-2; unclear D gene. Germline V gives CDR1 ENHRY, CDR2 SYGVKD. Trimming removed 0 bases at V and 8 bases at J, with 10 bases between. CDR3 size: 13 residues. In DNA, the CDR3 is TGTGCCATCAGTGAGTCGAGACAAAGGGGCTACACCTTC. This codes for CAISESRQRGYTF.

The chain has TRBV2 and TRBJ1-5; D ambiguous. CDR3 length equals 14 residues. The germline gives CDR1 SNHLY, CDR2 FYNNEI. V was shortened by 8 bases and J by 0 bases, with 11 bases between the two germline ends. CDR3 sequence (DNA): TGTGCCAGCCTTATGACTTTTAGCAATCAGCCCCAGCATTTT. This sequence encodes CASLMTFSNQPQHF. The whole variable domain, remainder taken from reference TRBV2 and TRBJ1-5, is EPEVTQTPSHQVTQMGQEVILRCVPISNHLYFYWYRQILGQKVEFLVSFYNNEISEKSEIFDDQFSVERPDGSNFTLKIRSTKLEDSAMYFCASLMTFSNQPQHFGDGTRLSIL.

The CDR3 DNA reads TGCAGCGTTCTGCACAGCTCCTACGAGCAGTACTTC. Residues: CSVLHSSYEQYF. The chain carries TRBV29-1 and TRBJ2-7; no clear D. This CDR3 has 12 amino acids. V lost 5 bases and J 0 bases, leaving 8 bases between the germline ends. Germline V gives CDR1 SQVTM, CDR2 ANQGSEA.

CDR3 region: CASSSGRGLEQYF. Written as DNA, the CDR3 is TGTGCCAGCAGCTCCGGTAGAGGTCTCGAGCAGTACTTC. The chain has TRBV11-2 and TRBJ2-7; unclear D gene. From germline, CDR1 is SGHAT and CDR2 FQNNGV. The CDR3 loop spans 13 amino acids. The ends were cut back, 4 bases at V and 6 bases at J, with 13 bases in the middle.

The V and J genes are TRBV6-5 and TRBJ1-6, with 7 bases identical to TRBD1. Germline loops: CDR1 MNHEY, CDR2 SVGAGI. V lost 2 bases and J lost 6; bases outside the gene matches: 7. CDR3 length: 16 residues. The CDR3 DNA is TGTGCCAGCAGTTACCAGGCAGGGGGAGGTAATTCACCCCTCCACTTT. Protein sequence: CASSYQAGGGNSPLHF.

The V call is TRBV30, the J call TRBJ2-3, with TRBD2 as a possible D gene (5 bases). Trimming stripped 0 bases from V and 2 bases from J, with 12 bases between. Per the germline V gene, CDR1 is GTSNPN and CDR2 is SVGIG (reference sequence). The CDR3 sequence is 15 residues long. The DNA of the CDR3 is TGTGCCTGGAGTGTACGGGCGGGCACCACAGATACGCAGTATTTT. The encoded protein is CAWSVRAGTTDTQYF.

The chain employs TRBV10-3 and TRBJ2-1; 8 bases are shared with TRBD2. The J segment lost 5 bases and the V segment lost 3 bases, leaving 6 bases of the junction unmatched. CDR3 length equals 15 residues. The V gene's germline CDR1 is ENHRY and CDR2 SYGVKD. CDR3 loop: CAISDGTRGNNEQFF. As DNA, the CDR3 is TGTGCCATCAGTGACGGGACTAGGGGGAACAATGAGCAGTTCTTC.